A single sample gave rise to the 19 T cell receptor beta chains below, sequenced in a study of T-cell memory formation after mild COVID-19. TCRdb re-called the 5' RACE reads through MiXCR, storing one row per CDR3 protein. This sample has 210,000 or so distinct CDR3 sequences, with about 10% found just once. Sequencing was carried out using PBMCs or a T cell subset sorted from them (not recorded which). The receptors were gathered from a young man who had mild COVID-19 (a few samples of this study predate the infection). Cell type and time point are not known.

Only a few counts were recorded for this clonotype. This sequence joins TRBV11-2 and TRBJ2-4, with a possible D match to TRBD1 (6 bases). This CDR3 is built from 13 residues. Looked up from germline, CDR1 is SGHAT and CDR2 is FQNNGV. V lost 4 bases to trimming and J lost 5 bases, with 9 bases between them. The CDR3 nucleotides read TGTGCCAGCAGCTCTGGGACACAAAACATTCAGTACTTC. As protein: CASSSGTQNIQYF. The full variable domain, its missing parts supplied by reference TRBV11-2 and TRBJ2-4, is EAGVAQSPRYKIIEKRQSVAFWCNPISGHATLYWYQQILGQGPKLLIQFQNNGVVDDSQLPKDRFSAERLKGVDSTLKIQPAKLEDSAVYLCASSSGTQNIQYFGAGTRLSVL.

In its sample, this clonotype was seen a few times. This chain links TRBV12-3 or TRBV12-4 with TRBJ1-3; unclear D gene. V was pared by 3 bases and J by 0 bases, with 12 bases between. There are 16 residues in the CDR3. CDR3 nucleotide sequence: TGTGCCAGCAGTTTGGGCCGACTGATCTCTGGAAACACCATATATTTT. Residues: CASSLGRLISGNTIYF.

The rearrangement links TRBV4-3 to TRBJ2-1; weak D call: TRBD1 (6 bases). In germline, CDR1 is LGHNA, CDR2 YSLEER. This CDR3 region has 17 residues. V lost 4 bases and J 1 base, leaving 17 bases between the germline ends. The CDR3 DNA reads as TGCGCCAGCAGCCCTCAGTCAGGGGCAGGGTCCTACAATGAGCAGTTCTTC. It codes for CASSPQSGAGSYNEQFF.

V gene TRBV6-5 combines with J gene TRBJ1-6; D not resolved. The CDR3 extends over 17 amino acids. With 0 bases removed from V and 2 bases from J, the gap between germline ends came to 11 bases. Germline CDR1 and CDR2: MNHEY and SVGAGI. CDR3 bases: TGTGCCAGCAGTTACTCTGATTACGGGCCCTATAATTCACCCCTCCACTTT. The encoded protein is CASSYSDYGPYNSPLHF.

The chain joins TRBV20-1 to TRBJ2-7, with D perhaps matching TRBD1 (5 bases). Trimming left V 4 bases short and J 6 bases short, with 22 bases between. Germline V gene sequence: CDR1 DFQATT, CDR2 SNEGSKA (reference sequence). The CDR3 length is 15 residues. CDR3: CSAISDSRFLFEQYF. CDR3 DNA sequence: TGCAGTGCTATCAGTGACAGCCGGTTCCTATTCGAGCAGTACTTC.

The sample holds a few counts of this clonotype. The chain has TRBV7-2 and TRBJ1-2; the match to TRBD1 covers 7 bases. Germline CDR1 and CDR2: SGHTA and FQGNSA. V lost 2 bases, J lost 2 bases, and 8 bases stayed unmatched. The CDR3 covers 16 residues. The DNA of the CDR3 is TGTGCCAGCAGCTTAAATCGTCCAGGGGGAAACTATGGCTACACCTTC. Protein product: CASSLNRPGGNYGYTF.

This clonotype was detected only a few times. The chain carries TRBV11-2 and TRBJ1-1; perhaps TRBD1 as D (6 bases). Germline values: CDR1 SGHAT, CDR2 FQNNGV. There are 14 residues in the CDR3. V gave up 4 bases and J gave up 6 bases, with 15 bases separating them. The DNA for the CDR3 is TGTGCCAGCAGCTATAACAGGGCCCTTGCTGAAGCTTTCTTT. Its protein is CASSYNRALAEAFF. Full variable domain (outside the CDR3, taken from reference TRBV11-2 and TRBJ1-1): EAGVAQSPRYKIIEKRQSVAFWCNPISGHATLYWYQQILGQGPKLLIQFQNNGVVDDSQLPKDRFSAERLKGVDSTLKIQPAKLEDSAVYLCASSYNRALAEAFFGQGTRLTVV.

The gene calls are TRBV9 and TRBJ1-3, with no clear D. Looked up from germline, CDR1 is SGDLS and CDR2 is YYNGEE. V lost 3 bases and J lost 4, with 14 bases in between. There are 15 residues in the CDR3. CDR3 DNA: TGTGCCAGCAGCGCCGGGAGGCTGGGGGGAAACACCATATATTTT. It specifies CASSAGRLGGNTIYF. Using reference TRBV9 and TRBJ1-3 for the parts outside the CDR3, the full variable domain is DSGVTQTPKHLITATGQRVTLRCSPRSGDLSVYWYQQSLDQGLQFLIQYYNGEERAKGNILERFSAQQFPDLHSELNLSSLELGDSALYFCASSAGRLGGNTIYFGEGSWLTVV.

This chain uses TRBV29-1 with TRBJ1-6; possible D gene TRBD1, 6 bases. The CDR3 sequence is 14 residues long. Between the trimmed V and J ends, which lost 7 bases and 0 bases, there was a span of 10 bases. Germline values: CDR1 SQVTM, CDR2 ANQGSEA. The CDR3 reads CSARDTSYNSPLHF. The CDR3 region has the DNA TGCAGCGCTCGGGACACCTCCTATAATTCACCCCTCCACTTT.

The J gene is TRBJ2-7, the V gene TRBV5-1; maybe TRBD2 (7 bases). The germline V and J ends were trimmed by 4 bases and 3 bases, with 20 bases remaining between them. This CDR3 is built from 16 residues. The germline V gene encodes CDR1 SGHRS and CDR2 YFSETQ. This CDR3 is CASSGGAVGGFYEQYF. CDR3 sequence (DNA): TGCGCCAGCAGCGGGGGGGCGGTCGGCGGCTTCTACGAGCAGTACTTC.

This clonotype was counted between two and nine times. A much larger clone lies a single base off, so this may be a read error. The chain recombines TRBV5-4 with TRBJ1-1; D gene unclear. Between the trimmed V and J ends, which lost 2 bases and 1 base, there was a span of 6 bases. Germline-derived CDR1 and CDR2 are SGHNT and YYREEE (reference sequence). The CDR3 covers 13 residues. The DNA for the CDR3 is TGTGCCAGCAGCTTAATGAGGAACACTGAAGCTTTCTTT. This encodes CASSLMRNTEAFF.

The rearrangement uses TRBV30 and TRBJ1-1; 8 nucleotides agree with TRBD1. V trimming: 4 bases; J trimming: 2 bases; junction bases outside the gene matches: 3. The CDR3 loop spans 13 amino acids. Germline-derived CDR1 and CDR2 are GTSNPN and SVGIG (reference sequence). This CDR3 is CAWNGQGNTEAFF. CDR3 nucleotides: TGTGCCTGGAATGGACAGGGTAACACTGAAGCTTTCTTT.

The table lists this clonotype with a few counts. The rearrangement joins TRBV7-9 to TRBJ2-2; D unclear. Germline V CDR1 and CDR2: SEHNR, FQNEAQ (reference sequence). The ends were cut back, 0 bases at V and 7 bases at J, with 9 bases in the middle. This CDR3 is built from 14 residues. CDR3 DNA sequence: TGTGCCAGCAGCTTAGCGTGGTCGTACGGGGAGCTGTTTTTT. Amino acid sequence: CASSLAWSYGELFF.

This clonotype was seen a handful of times. The genes are TRBV6-6 and TRBJ1-6; TRBD1 aligns across 7 bases. The J segment lost 1 base and the V segment lost 10 bases, leaving 4 bases of the junction unmatched. CDR3 length: 14 residues. Germline assignment: CDR1 MNHNY and CDR2 SVGAGI (reference sequence). CDR3: CATAGGSYNSPLHF. The CDR3 DNA sequence: TGTGCCACCGCAGGGGGATCCTATAATTCACCCCTCCACTTT.

The V call is TRBV7-2, the J call TRBJ2-3; either TRBD1 or TRBD2 may fit D (5 bases each). V lost 3 bases and J 4 bases, leaving 11 bases between the germline ends. CDR3 length: 14 residues. CDR1 and CDR2 from the germline V gene are SGHTA and FQGNSA. The CDR3 nucleotides are TGTGCCAGCAGCTTCGGACGGGGCTCAGATACGCAGTATTTT. Amino acids: CASSFGRGSDTQYF.

The chain is built from TRBV6-2 or TRBV6-3 and TRBJ2-7, with 7 bases fitting TRBD2. J gave up 0 bases and V 6 bases, and 11 bases lay outside the gene matches. The CDR3 length is 16 residues. Germline lookup yields CDR1 MNHEY and CDR2 SVGEGT. DNA for the CDR3: TGTGCCAGCAGCTCCCCGGGGAGGGGAAGCTCCTACGAGCAGTACTTC. Translated: CASSSPGRGSSYEQYF.

This clonotype has only a few counts. The chain is built from TRBV27 and TRBJ2-7; the D gene is possibly TRBD2 (6 bases). CDR1 MNHEY and CDR2 SMNVEV come from the germline V gene (reference sequence). This CDR3 is built from 14 residues. V was trimmed by 5 bases and J by 1 base, leaving 12 bases between them. The CDR3 spells CASSRGTPSYEQYF. DNA of the CDR3: TGTGCCAGCAGTCGGGGGACCCCGTCCTACGAGCAGTACTTC.

This sequence joins TRBV29-1 and TRBJ2-7; D is perhaps TRBD1 (5 bases). V was trimmed by 0 bases and J by 12 bases, leaving 12 bases between them. Germline CDR1 reads SQVTM; CDR2 reads ANQGSEA. This CDR3 has 11 amino acids. Here the CDR3 DNA reads TGCAGCGTTGAAGATTATGGGGCTCGGTACTTC. Translated: CSVEDYGARYF.

This clonotype was seen a few times. V and J are TRBV5-1 and TRBJ1-1, with D tentatively TRBD1 (5 bases). Germline V CDR1 and CDR2: SGHRS, YFSETQ. There are 14 residues in the CDR3. The V and J ends lost 5 bases and 4 bases respectively, with 15 bases between them. CDR3 DNA: TGCGCCAGCAGTTCCCTACCAGGGAGCACTGAAGCTTTCTTT. Its protein is CASSSLPGSTEAFF.